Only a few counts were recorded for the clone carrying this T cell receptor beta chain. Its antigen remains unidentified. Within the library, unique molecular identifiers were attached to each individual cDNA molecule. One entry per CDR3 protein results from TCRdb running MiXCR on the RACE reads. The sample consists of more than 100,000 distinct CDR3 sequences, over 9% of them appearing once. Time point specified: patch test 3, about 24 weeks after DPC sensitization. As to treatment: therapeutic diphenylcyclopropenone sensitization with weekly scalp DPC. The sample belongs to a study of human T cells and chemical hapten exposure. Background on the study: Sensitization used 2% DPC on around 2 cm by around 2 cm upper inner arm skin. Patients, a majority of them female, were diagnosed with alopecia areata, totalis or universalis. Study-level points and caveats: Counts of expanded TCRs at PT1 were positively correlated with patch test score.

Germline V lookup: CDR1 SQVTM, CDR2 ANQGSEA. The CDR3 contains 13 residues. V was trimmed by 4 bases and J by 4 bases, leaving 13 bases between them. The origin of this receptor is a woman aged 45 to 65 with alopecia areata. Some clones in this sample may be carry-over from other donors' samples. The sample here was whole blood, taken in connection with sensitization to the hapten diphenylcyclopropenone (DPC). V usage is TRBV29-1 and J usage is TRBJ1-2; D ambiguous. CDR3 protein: CSVGRLTFYGYTF. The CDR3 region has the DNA TGCAGCGTTGGGAGGCTTACTTTCTATGGCTACACCTTC.